This is a list of T cell receptor beta chains from one sample in a study of blood T cell repertoires in COVID-19. Produced via immunoSEQ multiplex PCR; TCRdb's table is partial and in-frame only. The data contain under 350,000 clones, roughly 85% of them seen just once; the ten biggest clones take up about 4.2%. Sample: PBMCs or T cells enriched from blood (not recorded which). The receptors were gathered from a woman between 40 and 50 years old with acute COVID-19. Both conserved end residues are part of each CDR3. The D gene is left open where the match is weak. The size entry is marked missing in some rows and otherwise reads once, few, many or a size class.

J: TRBJ2-1
V: TRBV29-1
D: TRBD1
size: NA
DNA: TGCAGCGTTGAGGGAAGGACAGGGGGGAATGAGCAGTTCTTC
CDR3: CSVEGRTGGNEQFF

J: TRBJ1-1
V: TRBV25-1
D: NA
size: NA
DNA: TGTGCCAGCATCGGGGGAATTGAAGCTTTCTTT
CDR3: CASIGGIEAFF

J: TRBJ2-5
V: TRBV7-2
D: NA
size: NA
DNA: TGTGCCAGCAGCTTGTTCAGAAGTCAGCGGGCACAAGAGACCCAGTACTTC
CDR3: CASSLFRSQRAQETQYF

J: TRBJ2-7
V: TRBV28
D: TRBD2
size: NA
DNA: TGTGCCAGCAGGTTGACTAGCGGGAGGGCCGAGCAGTACTTC
CDR3: CASRLTSGRAEQYF

J: TRBJ2-5
V: TRBV3-1/TRBV3-2
D: NA
size: NA
DNA: TGTGCCAGCAGCCAGGACTTGGCGGCCCAGTACTTC
CDR3: CASSQDLAAQYF

J: TRBJ1-2
V: TRBV7-2
D: NA
size: NA
DNA: TGTGCCAGCAGCTTACCTCAGGCAGTAGGCAACTATGGCTACACCTTC
CDR3: CASSLPQAVGNYGYTF

J: TRBJ2-5
V: TRBV7-9
D: NA
size: NA
DNA: TGTGCCAGCAGCTTAGCTCGCCTAATCCAAGAGACCCAGTACTTC
CDR3: CASSLARLIQETQYF

J: TRBJ1-2
V: TRBV28
D: NA
size: NA
DNA: TGTGCCAGCAGTTTATCACTGGGACTGGGAGACTATGGCTACACCTTC
CDR3: CASSLSLGLGDYGYTF

J: TRBJ2-1
V: TRBV5-1
D: NA
size: NA
DNA: TGCGCCAGCAGCTTGGGGGCAGACAATGAGCAGTTCTTC
CDR3: CASSLGADNEQFF

J: TRBJ2-7
V: TRBV7-9
D: NA
size: NA
DNA: TGTGCCAGCAGCTTAGGGGCCGGCAGAAACTACGAGCAGTACTTC
CDR3: CASSLGAGRNYEQYF

J: TRBJ1-1
V: TRBV11-2
D: NA
size: NA
DNA: TGTGCCAGCAGCACCCTAATTAATCGGCGGGACGGGAACACTGAAGCTTTCTTT
CDR3: CASSTLINRRDGNTEAFF

J: TRBJ1-2
V: TRBV7-2
D: NA
size: NA
DNA: TGTGCCAGCAGCTCGTTCATGATTAGCGGCTACACCTTC
CDR3: CASSSFMISGYTF

J: TRBJ1-1
V: TRBV15
D: TRBD1
size: NA
DNA: TGTGCCACCAGCAGAGCCCTGGTGGGACAGCCGGAAGCTTTCTTT
CDR3: CATSRALVGQPEAFF

J: TRBJ1-5
V: TRBV28
D: NA
size: NA
DNA: TGTGCCAGCAGTTTCGTTAGGGAGGGGCGATACGATCAGCCCCAGCATTTT
CDR3: CASSFVREGRYDQPQHF

J: TRBJ1-1
V: TRBV11-2
D: TRBD1
size: NA
DNA: TGTGCCAGCAGCTTAGTTAAGGGGGCGGGGACTGAAGCTTTCTTT
CDR3: CASSLVKGAGTEAFF

J: TRBJ2-2
V: TRBV7-2
D: TRBD1
size: NA
DNA: TGTGCCAGCAGCACCCGGACAGGGGGCTCCGGGGAGCTGTTTTTT
CDR3: CASSTRTGGSGELFF

J: TRBJ1-2
V: TRBV6-5
D: NA
size: NA
DNA: TGTGCCACCAGACTACAGGGTAACTATGGCTACACCTTC
CDR3: CATRLQGNYGYTF

J: TRBJ1-4
V: TRBV11-2
D: NA
size: NA
DNA: TGTGCCAGCACCTTTGGGGCCTTTAATAATGAAAAACTGTTTTTT
CDR3: CASTFGAFNNEKLFF

J: TRBJ1-1
V: TRBV9
D: TRBD1
size: NA
DNA: TGTGCCAGCAGCGTAGACGACAGGGCAGTCACTGAAGCTTTCTTT
CDR3: CASSVDDRAVTEAFF

J: TRBJ1-1
V: TRBV3-1/TRBV3-2
D: NA
size: NA
DNA: TGTGCCAGCAGCCAAGAGGCGGGTTTTGGCACTGAAGCTTTCTTT
CDR3: CASSQEAGFGTEAFF

J: TRBJ1-6
V: TRBV19
D: NA
size: few
DNA: TGTGCCAGTAGTATTCTCAGGGCTTCAGGGGATTCACCCCTCCACTTT
CDR3: CASSILRASGDSPLHF

J: TRBJ1-6
V: TRBV19
D: NA
size: NA
DNA: TGTGCCAGTAGTGCTCAGGGTGGACCCCTCCACTTT
CDR3: CASSAQGGPLHF

J: TRBJ1-6
V: TRBV9
D: TRBD1
size: NA
DNA: TGTGCCAGCAGCGTAGAGCCGACAGGGGATTCACCCCTCCACTTT
CDR3: CASSVEPTGDSPLHF

J: TRBJ2-3
V: TRBV6-5
D: NA
size: NA
DNA: TGTGCCAGCAGCACAATAAGGACTCTGACAGATACGCAGTATTTT
CDR3: CASSTIRTLTDTQYF

J: TRBJ1-2
V: TRBV6-1
D: TRBD1
size: NA
DNA: TGTGCCAGCAGTGTGGAGCAGGGGGCGCTTCCTTCTGGCTACACCTTC
CDR3: CASSVEQGALPSGYTF

J: TRBJ2-3
V: TRBV7-2
D: TRBD2
size: once
DNA: TGTGCCAGCAGGCCTCTAGCGGGGGGGGATACGCAGTATTTT
CDR3: CASRPLAGGDTQYF

J: TRBJ1-5
V: TRBV19
D: NA
size: NA
DNA: TGTGCCAGTAGTATTACCAGAAATCAGCCCCAGCATTTT
CDR3: CASSITRNQPQHF

J: TRBJ1-2
V: TRBV15
D: TRBD1
size: NA
DNA: TGTGCCACCAGCTGGACAGGGCGACCTAACTATGGCTACACCTTC
CDR3: CATSWTGRPNYGYTF

J: TRBJ1-6
V: TRBV18
D: NA
size: NA
DNA: TGTGCCAGCTCACCCGGTGATTTCCGTAATTCACCCCTCCACTTT
CDR3: CASSPGDFRNSPLHF

J: TRBJ2-2
V: TRBV4-3
D: TRBD2
size: few
DNA: TGCGCCAGCAGCCAAGTCTACGGGGGGACCACCGGGGAGCTGTTTTTT
CDR3: CASSQVYGGTTGELFF

J: TRBJ2-3
V: TRBV4-3
D: TRBD2
size: NA
DNA: TGCGCCAGCAGCCGGACTAGCGGGCGCACAGATACGCAGTATTTT
CDR3: CASSRTSGRTDTQYF

J: TRBJ2-1
V: TRBV6-4
D: NA
size: NA
DNA: TGTGCCAGCAGTGCATCGGAGGGGGCCGGTGAGCAGTTCTTC
CDR3: CASSASEGAGEQFF

J: TRBJ2-4
V: TRBV18
D: NA
size: NA
DNA: TGTGCCAGCTCACCACCGTTTGGACTGGTGAAGAACATTCAGTACTTC
CDR3: CASSPPFGLVKNIQYF